This T cell receptor (beta chain) was recorded in a study of shared clonotypes between healthy human individuals. The overall study: Participating donors consisted of two women and three men aged 18 to 49. The study's findings and limits: Among several donors, roughly 5% of naive CD4 clonotypes were found in common.

A word on this clone: What it recognizes is unknown.

Assay used: immunoSEQ multiplex PCR; TCRdb lists only in-frame clones, some missing. The sample consists of approximately 530,000 clones, 95% to 96% of them appearing once. There were no recent acute infections or vaccinations among the donors, who were healthy HIV-negative adults. Trimming stripped 2 bases from V and 2 bases from J, with 11 bases between. This CDR3 spans 15 amino acids. Germline V gene lookup returns CDR1 SGHRS and CDR2 YFSETQ. Sequenced input: naive CD4+ T cells sorted from blood. Specified subset: CD45RA+ positively selected. This clonotype was obtained from a woman in her 30s in good health. The chain uses TRBV5-1 and TRBJ1-3; D uncertain. The DNA of the CDR3 is TGCGCCAGCAGCTTCCAAGGGAGAACTGGAAACACCATATATTTT. The encoded protein is CASSFQGRTGNTIYF.